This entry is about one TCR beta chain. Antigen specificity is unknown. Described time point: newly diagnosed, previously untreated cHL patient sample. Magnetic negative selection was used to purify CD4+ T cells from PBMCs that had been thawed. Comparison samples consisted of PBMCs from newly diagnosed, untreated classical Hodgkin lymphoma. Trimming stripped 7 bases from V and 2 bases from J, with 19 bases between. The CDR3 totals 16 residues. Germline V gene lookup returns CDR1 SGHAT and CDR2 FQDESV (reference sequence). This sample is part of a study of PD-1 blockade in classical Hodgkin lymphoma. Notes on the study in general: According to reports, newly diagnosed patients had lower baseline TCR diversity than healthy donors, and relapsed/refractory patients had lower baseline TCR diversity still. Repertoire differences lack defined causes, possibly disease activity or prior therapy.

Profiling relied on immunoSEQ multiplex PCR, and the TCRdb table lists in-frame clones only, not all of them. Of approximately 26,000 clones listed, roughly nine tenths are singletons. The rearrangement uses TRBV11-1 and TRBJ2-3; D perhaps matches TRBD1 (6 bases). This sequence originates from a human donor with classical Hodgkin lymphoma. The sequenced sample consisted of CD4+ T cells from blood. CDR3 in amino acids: CASTGQPAVDTDTQYF. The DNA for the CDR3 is TGTGCCAGCACAGGACAGCCCGCCGTGGACACAGATACGCAGTATTTT.